This T cell receptor beta chain derives from a study of blood T cell repertoires in COVID-19. Overall study context: Whether acute or convalescent, the COVID-19 samples came from the United States, Italy and Spain.

Germline values: CDR1 LNHDA, CDR2 SQIVND (reference sequence). This CDR3 spans 12 amino acids. Trimming left V 6 bases short and J 11 bases short, with 16 bases between. TCRdb's copy holds only in-frame clones and misses some; the assay was immunoSEQ multiplex PCR. Among over 90,000 clones, 80% to 90% were seen once, and the ten largest hold roughly 17%. J is TRBJ1-1 and V is TRBV19, with D unclear. Sequencing used peripheral blood. This clonotype was sampled from a human donor in a cohort sampled during active COVID-19. The chain's CDR3 is CASRNDALRAFF. For the CDR3, the DNA is TGTGCCAGTAGAAATGACGCCCTGAGGGCTTTCTTT.